This section outlines one T cell receptor (beta chain) sequence together with its context. The data originate from a study of control samples from healthy donors and cancer patients. Here immunoSEQ multiplex PCR was the method, and the copy in TCRdb shows in-frame clones only, minus some. Here the sample spans 120,000 or so clones, around 86% being singletons. V was pared by 5 bases and J by 0 bases, with 4 bases of the junction left unmatched. Germline V gene sequence: CDR1 SEHNR, CDR2 FQNEAQ (reference sequence). The CDR3 extends over 17 amino acids. The sequencing input was blood. This receptor was taken from a man in his forties in good health. The chain is built from TRBV7-9 and TRBJ2-3; 14 positions match TRBD2. CDR3 amino acids: CASSLGLAGASTDTQYF. CDR3 DNA: TGTGCCAGCAGCCTGGGACTAGCGGGGGCTAGCACAGATACGCAGTATTTT.